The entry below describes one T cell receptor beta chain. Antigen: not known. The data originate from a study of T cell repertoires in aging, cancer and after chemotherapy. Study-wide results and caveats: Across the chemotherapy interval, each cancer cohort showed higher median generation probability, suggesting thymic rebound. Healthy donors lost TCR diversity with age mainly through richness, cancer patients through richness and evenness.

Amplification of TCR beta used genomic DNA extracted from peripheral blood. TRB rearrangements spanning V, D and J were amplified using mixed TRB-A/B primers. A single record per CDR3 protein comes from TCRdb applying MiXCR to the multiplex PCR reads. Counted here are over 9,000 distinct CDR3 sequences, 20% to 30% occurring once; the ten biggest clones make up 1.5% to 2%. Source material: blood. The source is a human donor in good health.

The CDR3 here is CASINAGITEAFF. The DNA of the CDR3 is TGTGCCAGCATAAATGCAGGGATCACTGAAGCTTTCTTT. The chain has TRBV2 and TRBJ1-1; perhaps TRBD1 as D (5 bases). Trimming took 7 bases from V and 4 from J, leaving 13 bases between them. CDR3 length: 13 residues. The germline V gene encodes CDR1 SNHLY and CDR2 FYNNEI. Using reference TRBV2 and TRBJ1-1 for the parts outside the CDR3, the full variable domain is EPEVTQTPSHQVTQMGQEVILRCVPISNHLYFYWYRQILGQKVEFLVSFYNNEISEKSEIFDDQFSVERPDGSNFTLKIRSTKLEDSAMYFCASINAGITEAFFGQGTRLTVV.